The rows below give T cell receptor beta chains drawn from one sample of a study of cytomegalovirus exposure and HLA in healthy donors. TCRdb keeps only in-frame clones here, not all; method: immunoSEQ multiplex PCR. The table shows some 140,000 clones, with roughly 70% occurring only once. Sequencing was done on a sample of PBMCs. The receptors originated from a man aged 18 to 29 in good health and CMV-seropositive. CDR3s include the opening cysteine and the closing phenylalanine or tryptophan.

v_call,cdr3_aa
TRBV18,CASSPSGPSSGNTIYF
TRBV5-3,CARSLGTLQRGTNEKLFF
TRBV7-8,CASSFNRANTGELFF
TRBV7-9,CASSPWGSGREGHNEQFF
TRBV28,CASSQSQRGNSPLHF
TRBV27,CASVRLAYSAANTGELFF
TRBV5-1,CASRSGVSTGELFF
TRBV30,CACPRVGAVQTQYF
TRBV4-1,CASSQDQENIQYF
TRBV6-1,CASSGDRGGEKLFF
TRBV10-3,CAISDLDRGSGNTIYF
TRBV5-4,CASSLWASGGADTQYF
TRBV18,CASSSTRGHGYTF
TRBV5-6,CASSLGLERYEQYF